This TCR beta chain emerged from a study of T-cell memory formation after mild COVID-19. It was 5'RACE with constant-segment primers that produced the TCR alpha and TCR beta cDNA libraries, which carried sample barcodes and UMIs. TCRdb ran MiXCR on the 5' RACE reads and lists one entry per CDR3 protein. In the table there are 140,000 to 150,000 distinct CDR3 sequences, roughly 21% of which are singletons. Study results and limitations: Confirmation of SARS-CoV-2 specificity was lacking for second-wave clones peaking day 37. Pre-infection memory already had some responding clones, implying cross-reactive memory joined. Shrinking CD4+ clones resided mostly in CM and EM, and CD8+ ones in EMRA.

This clonotype was seen a few times. The antigen remains undetermined. The CDR3 extends over 13 amino acids. Trimming pared 6 bases from V and 8 bases from J, leaving 14 bases between. The germline V gene encodes CDR1 SNHLY and CDR2 FYNNEI. The chain carries TRBV2 and TRBJ2-1; D possibly matches TRBD1 or TRBD2 (5 bases each). The sequence derives from an adult woman who had mild COVID-19 (a few samples of this study predate the infection). Cell type and time point are not known. The sequenced sample consisted of PBMCs or a T cell subset sorted from them (not recorded which). CDR3 in DNA: TGTGCCAGCAGACCCCGGGGCTCCGATGAGCAGTTCTTC. Its translation is CASRPRGSDEQFF.